Reported below is one T cell receptor (beta chain). Its antigen is unidentified. This record belongs to a study of cytomegalovirus exposure and HLA in healthy donors. Study observations and caveats: Per a later analysis, HLA-associated TCR beta chains showed more clonal expansion than other, equally common TCR beta chains.

It was with 60 Vbeta and 13 Jbeta primers that the PCR ran. Sequenced by immunoSEQ multiplex PCR; TCRdb stores in-frame clones only, minus some. The sample yields about 91,000 clones, around 73% seen once. The CDR3 has 14 residues. The V end lost 0 bases, the J end lost 2 bases, and 7 bases lay between the germline ends. The V gene's germline CDR1 is LNHNV and CDR2 YYDKDF (reference sequence). This TCR derives from a female donor in good health and CMV-seronegative. The gene calls are TRBV15 and TRBJ2-5, with a weak D call TRBD1 (6 bases). Sequencing was performed on PBMCs. The CDR3: CATSRDQGQETQYF. Here the CDR3 DNA reads TGTGCCACCAGCAGAGATCAGGGGCAAGAGACCCAGTACTTC. The full variable domain, in which reference TRBV15 and TRBJ2-5 provide the parts outside the CDR3, is DAMVIQNPRYQVTQFGKPVTLSCSQTLNHNVMYWYQQKSSQAPKLLFHYYDKDFNNEADTPDNFQSRRPNTSFCFLDIRSPGLGDTAMYLCATSRDQGQETQYFGPGTRLLVL.